A single T cell receptor (beta chain) is shown here with its context. These data originate in a study of blood T cell repertoires in COVID-19. For the study at large: Sources were T cells, B-cell-depleted T cells, or PBMCs; the material itself was cDNA or gDNA.

Enrollment of patients from Seattle took place during active infection, with longitudinal follow-up. Under the authors' procedure: Counts of nucleated cells, estimated from reference gene primer amplification, were obtained. The assay was immunoSEQ multiplex PCR, and TCRdb's table has in-frame clones only and misses some. The DNA was the basis for D and trimming; V, J and clone size are from that table. The table has 450,000 or so clones, approximately 91% seen once. Germline CDR1 is LNHDA and CDR2 is SQIVND (reference sequence). This CDR3 contains 14 residues. Trimming left V 7 bases short and J 4 bases short, with 14 bases between.

The specimen sequenced was peripheral blood. The J gene is TRBJ1-5, the V gene TRBV19; D gene uncertain. This sequence originates from a woman aged 40 to 50 with COVID-19, enrolled during active disease. CDR3 loop: CASKDGTGNQPQHF. The CDR3 region has the DNA TGTGCCAGTAAAGACGGCACGGGGAATCAGCCCCAGCATTTT.